This T cell receptor beta chain was recorded in a study of long-term antiretroviral therapy in people with HIV. Notes on the study in general: Compared with controls, HIV repertoires showed narrower CDR3 length ranges. Blood, drawn from 2004 to 2017, may reflect older ART regimens.

The CDR3 runs to 14 residues. Germline V lookup: CDR1 MNHEY, CDR2 SMNVEV (reference sequence). V was trimmed by 2 bases and J by 3 bases, leaving 10 bases between them. At survey level, the immunoSEQ assay was run in its v3.0 version. Produced via immunoSEQ multiplex PCR; TCRdb's table is partial and in-frame only. The sample holds more than 15,000 clones; over 60% are singletons and the top ten take about 15%. No fewer than two post-ART and no fewer than one pre-ART PBMC samples existed for each donor. In the case of this clone: What it binds is unknown.

The source was unsorted PBMCs, collected 2.9 years after starting antiretroviral therapy. The chain recombines TRBV27 with TRBJ1-1; D call uncertain. The clonotype was recovered from a woman in her 30s with HIV. The CDR3 protein is CASSLAGRDTEAFF. The CDR3 DNA follows: TGTGCCAGCAGTTTAGCAGGACGCGACACTGAAGCTTTCTTT.